The 21 T cell receptor beta chains below come from one sample, sequenced in a study of shared clonotypes between healthy human individuals. Sequencing was performed with immunoSEQ multiplex PCR; in TCRdb, only in-frame clones are kept and a portion is missing. The sample records over 950,000 clones, 70% to 80% being singletons. The material sequenced was memory CD4+ T cells from PBMCs. Subset in this sample: CD45RA-negative fraction. These receptors were collected from a man between 18 and 35 years old in good health. Some clones in this sample may be carry-over from other donors' samples.

V is TRBV4-3 and J is TRBJ2-1; the match to TRBD1 covers 9 bases. V was clipped by 4 bases and J by 3 bases; unmatched bases: 7. The CDR3 is 16 amino acids. Germline values: CDR1 LGHNA, CDR2 YSLEER. The CDR3 here is CASSRQSTGGYNEQFF. For the CDR3, the DNA is TGCGCCAGCAGCCGCCAGTCGACAGGGGGCTACAATGAGCAGTTCTTC.

This clone turned up a few times. The V and J genes are TRBV2 and TRBJ2-1; no clear D gene. The V and J ends lost 5 bases and 9 bases respectively, with 11 bases between them. The CDR3 is made up of 12 amino acids. Germline V lookup: CDR1 SNHLY, CDR2 FYNNEI. The DNA of the CDR3 is TGTGCCAGCAGTCTTATTTCGGGTGAGCAGTTCTTC. Translated, it gives CASSLISGEQFF.

CDR3 protein: CASSLTRQGAGEKLFF. As DNA, the CDR3 is TGCGCCAGCAGCTTGACCAGACAGGGGGCAGGTGAAAAACTGTTTTTT. The chain employs TRBV5-1 and TRBJ1-4, with 10 bases fitting TRBD1. J gave up 7 bases and V 1 base, and 7 bases lay outside the gene matches. This CDR3 is built from 16 residues. Germline CDR1 reads SGHRS; CDR2 reads YFSETQ.

The CDR3 sequence is CASSLARYLGGSGDNEQFF. The CDR3 DNA follows: TGTGCCAGCAGCTTAGCCAGGTATCTTGGCGGGAGTGGTGACAATGAGCAGTTCTTC. J is TRBJ2-1 and V is TRBV11-2; 7 bases are shared with TRBD2. The CDR3 sequence is 19 residues long. V shed 1 base and J 5 bases; nucleotides not matched to a gene: 17. Germline V lookup: CDR1 SGHAT, CDR2 FQNNGV.

The rearrangement links TRBV5-8 to TRBJ2-2; no definite D call. With 0 bases removed from V and 1 base from J, the gap between germline ends came to 10 bases. Germline CDR1 reads SGHTS; CDR2 reads YDEGEE. This CDR3 contains 16 residues. CDR3: CASSLVRLRNTGELFF. CDR3 bases: TGTGCCAGCAGCTTGGTACGGCTTAGGAACACCGGGGAGCTGTTTTTT. The full variable domain, its missing parts supplied by reference TRBV5-8 and TRBJ2-2, is EAGVTQSPTHLIKTRGQQATLRCSPISGHTSVYWYQQALGLGLQFLLWYDEGEERNRGNFPPRFSGRQFPNYSSELNVNALELEDSALYLCASSLVRLRNTGELFFGEGSRLTVL.

This clone is a singleton in its sample. The chain recombines TRBV7-9 with TRBJ1-1; 7 nucleotides match TRBD1. This CDR3 has 15 amino acids. Germline CDR1 is SEHNR and CDR2 is FQNEAQ (reference sequence). V was clipped by 3 bases and J by 1 base; unmatched bases: 5. DNA of the CDR3: TGTGCCAGCAGCTTGGGACAGTCCACGAACACTGAAGCTTTCTTT. This sequence encodes CASSLGQSTNTEAFF.

The chain recombines TRBV19 with TRBJ2-2, with D tentatively TRBD1 (5 bases). V was shortened by 7 bases and J by 0 bases, with 15 bases between the two germline ends. CDR1 LNHDA and CDR2 SQIVND come from the germline V gene (reference sequence). The CDR3 runs 16 residues. The CDR3 here is CASTTLQASNTGELFF. The CDR3 DNA follows: TGTGCCAGTACCACCCTACAGGCATCGAACACCGGGGAGCTGTTTTTT.

Regarding this clone: Within the sample, other DNA sequences also encode this same CDR3. This sequence joins TRBV29-1 and TRBJ2-1; D gene unclear. Germline CDR1 reads SQVTM; CDR2 reads ANQGSEA. With 6 bases removed from V and 6 bases from J, the gap between germline ends came to 9 bases. The CDR3 runs to 11 residues. CDR3 in amino acids: CSVLQSNEQFF. DNA for the CDR3: TGCAGCGTCCTACAGAGCAATGAGCAGTTCTTC.

The chain joins TRBV28 to TRBJ2-7, with D maybe TRBD2 (6 bases). Per germline, CDR1 MDHEN and CDR2 SYDVKM. V shed 6 bases and J shed 0 bases, with 15 bases lying between them. The CDR3 length is 15 residues. CDR3 region: CASSHYGRGSYEQYF. CDR3 in DNA: TGTGCCAGCAGCCATTACGGGCGGGGCTCCTACGAGCAGTACTTC.

The CDR3 bases are TGTGCCAGCAGTTTATCGCTGGGAGGCCCCGAGGGTCTGTTTTTT. Protein: CASSLSLGGPEGLFF. The genes are TRBV28 and TRBJ1-4; D remains ambiguous. The CDR3 spans 15 residues. Trimming removed 1 base at V and 14 bases at J, with 20 bases between. CDR1 and CDR2 (germline): MDHEN, SYDVKM.

V and J are TRBV5-8 and TRBJ2-7; TRBD1 might be the D (5 bases). CDR3 length: 15 residues. Trimming cost V 4 bases and J 2 bases, with 16 bases left between them. Germline V gene lookup returns CDR1 SGHTS and CDR2 YDEGEE. The CDR3 reads CASSTGARFTYEQYF. The CDR3 DNA sequence: TGTGCCAGCAGCACTGGGGCCCGCTTCACCTACGAGCAGTACTTC.

The chain uses TRBV12-5 and TRBJ2-1; maybe TRBD2 (6 bases). Germline values: CDR1 LGHNT, CDR2 FRNRAP. V shed 6 bases and J shed 2 bases, with 14 bases lying between them. The CDR3 spans 15 residues. CDR3 residues: CASGAGTYPYNEQFF. The CDR3 DNA follows: TGTGCTAGTGGAGCCGGGACTTACCCCTACAATGAGCAGTTCTTC.

This clone was counted a single time. This chain's CDR3 is CASSIDSGTDYGYTF. As DNA, the CDR3 is TGTGCCAGTAGTATAGATTCAGGGACGGACTATGGCTACACCTTC. This chain connects TRBV19 to TRBJ1-2; tentative D call: TRBD1 (5 bases). Trimming stripped 0 bases from V and 3 bases from J, with 11 bases between. The CDR3 length is 15 residues. The germline gives CDR1 LNHDA, CDR2 SQIVND (reference sequence).

The gene calls are TRBV5-5 and TRBJ2-7; no clear D gene. V lost 4 bases to trimming and J lost 4 bases, with 12 bases between them. The V gene's germline CDR1 is SGHKS and CDR2 YYEKEE (reference sequence). This CDR3 spans 13 amino acids. CDR3 in amino acids: CASSPRDIYEQYF. CDR3 coding DNA: TGTGCCAGCAGCCCCCGAGATATATACGAGCAGTACTTC.

This clone was counted a few times. This sequence joins TRBV6-5 and TRBJ2-2; 8 bases match TRBD2. Trimming took 6 bases from V and 5 from J; bases not matched to a gene: 5. The CDR3 totals 14 residues. Germline V gene sequence: CDR1 MNHEY, CDR2 SVGAGI. As DNA, the CDR3 is TGTGCCAGCAGGGATAGCGGGACAACCGGGGAGCTGTTTTTT. It yields the protein CASRDSGTTGELFF.

V usage is TRBV27 and J usage is TRBJ1-2, with TRBD1 matching 8 bases. V shed 5 bases, J shed 8 bases, and the junction held 16 bases outside the gene matches. Germline-derived CDR1 and CDR2 are MNHEY and SMNVEV (reference sequence). This CDR3 has 16 residues. This CDR3 reads CASSPRPGQGVGGYTF. CDR3 sequence (DNA): TGTGCCAGCAGTCCTCGCCCCGGACAGGGAGTAGGCGGCTACACCTTC.

V usage is TRBV28 and J usage is TRBJ2-7, with TRBD2 matching over 15 bases. V was pared by 3 bases and J by 1 base, with 7 bases of the junction left unmatched. This CDR3 spans 18 amino acids. Germline CDR1 MDHEN, CDR2 SYDVKM. The CDR3 sequence: CASSFTGLAGGLSYEQYF. CDR3 coding DNA: TGTGCCAGCAGTTTTACGGGACTAGCGGGAGGTCTTTCCTACGAGCAGTACTTC.

The chain combines TRBV27 with TRBJ1-5; D remains unclear. The CDR3 contains 15 residues. V was clipped by 1 base and J by 3 bases, with 10 bases between them. Germline lookup yields CDR1 MNHEY and CDR2 SMNVEV (reference sequence). The CDR3 spells CASSLLRDVNQPQHF. CDR3 nucleotides: TGTGCCAGCAGTTTATTACGTGATGTCAATCAGCCCCAGCATTTT.

This clone was picked up one time. The V call is TRBV20-1, the J call TRBJ2-7; TRBD2 aligns across 9 bases. CDR3 length: 11 amino acids. With 4 bases clipped from V and 11 bases from J, the junction kept 6 bases outside the gene matches. Germline lookup yields CDR1 DFQATT and CDR2 SNEGSKA (reference sequence). In nucleotides, the CDR3 is TGCAGTGCTAAGAGGACTAGCGTCGAGTACTTC. It is translated as CSAKRTSVEYF.

V usage is TRBV5-8 and J usage is TRBJ1-2; D ambiguous. The CDR3 runs 16 residues. V lost 0 bases, J lost 5 bases, and 17 bases lay in between. Germline V gives CDR1 SGHTS, CDR2 YDEGEE. The CDR3 protein is CASSLVGRQEPYGYTF. The CDR3, as DNA: TGTGCCAGCAGCTTGGTCGGGAGGCAGGAACCTTATGGCTACACCTTC.

The chain recombines TRBV5-1 with TRBJ2-5, with 8 bases fitting TRBD1. With 1 base clipped from V and 5 bases from J, the junction kept 7 bases outside the gene matches. The CDR3 consists of 15 residues. Germline CDR1 SGHRS, CDR2 YFSETQ. The CDR3 here is CASSLTGGREETQYF. For the CDR3, the DNA is TGCGCCAGCAGCTTGACAGGGGGTCGAGAGGAGACCCAGTACTTC.